Detailed here is one T cell receptor beta chain. This clonotype was counted only a few times. No antigen is known for it. A much larger clone sits a single nucleotide away, making a read error possible. Graves' hyperthyroidism was defined as stable when no progression to ophthalmopathy occurred over 18 months of follow-up. Hyperthyroidism patients were newly diagnosed, with disease duration under 2 months, and aged 18 to 65 years. Patients with uncontrolled infections, other autoimmune diseases, pregnancy or lactation were excluded. Diagnoses were based on clinical symptoms, serum thyroxine and TRAb, thyroid ultrasound and orbital computed tomography. PBMCs were isolated from about 9 ml of fresh peripheral blood by Ficoll-Paque density gradient centrifugation. Trizol reagent was used to extract total RNA, and RNA quality was then checked on an Agilent 2100 Bioanalyzer. These data come from a study of T cells in Graves' hyperthyroidism and ophthalmopathy (dated by TCRdb to about 2019). Describing the broader study: Peripheral blood was sampled at the time of initial diagnosis, prior to any treatment. The paper reports TCR Vbeta CDR3 sequencing of about 140 peripheral blood samples: 40 or so ophthalmopathy, approximately 74 hyperthyroidism and approximately 17 progressor patients. For training and testing, the 110 or so patients in the discovery cohort were randomly divided in a 7:3 ratio. The study also compared thyroid tissue and blood T-cell repertoires from five or six Graves' hyperthyroidism patients. After blood sampling, hyperthyroidism patients were treated with methimazole at a starting dose of 30 mg daily, and ophthalmopathy patients were treated with high-dose intravenous methylprednisolone. Prospective prediction of ophthalmopathy was tested in an independent validation cohort consisting of under 20 hyperthyroidism patients and around 16 patients who later progressed to ophthalmopathy. A discovery cohort of about a hundred patients, approximately 45 with Graves' ophthalmopathy and about 58 with stable Graves' hyperthyroidism, was used to find distinguishing TCR V-J signatures. Paper-wide results and their limitations: During validation, the model predicted progression to ophthalmopathy a median of around 7 months ahead of onset, with around 71% sensitivity and around 73% specificity. Ophthalmopathy was separated from stable hyperthyroidism by a 13 V-J signature model, with 85% to 90% sensitivity and approximately 81% specificity obtained in cross-validation and 80%/75% obtained in testing. Sample size was not statistically predetermined, and blinding of investigators to group allocation was not performed. Blood samples also contained most of the expanded thyroid clonotypes (frequency above 0.001), which suggests that blood repertoires may reflect thyroid immune responses.

The TCR beta CDR3 regions were amplified from RNA transcripts. A first-round RT-PCR of the TCR CDR3 used the HTBI primer set with the Qiagen OneStep RT-PCR kit. Libraries were constructed in a second round of multiplex PCR, after which size selection and purification were carried out. Libraries were sequenced paired-end with 100 bp reads on an Illumina HiSeq2000. For the original study's pipeline: Raw data were processed with SOAPnuke, discarding reads with adapters, uncalled bases, mean Phred below 15, or no exact constant-primer or identifier match. COPE v1.2.5 was used to merge the high-quality paired reads, and each unique nucleotide sequence was defined as a clonotype. Clonotypes were aligned to IMGT TRBV, TRBD and TRBJ reference segments using MiTCR v1.1. Only V-J combinations with frequency above 0.0001, covering about 99% of repertoires, were analysed. The TCS score was defined as the ratio of F50 (clonal expansion) to E x V (chaos), calculated using BLOSUM62-based TCRdist between CDR3 peptides within each V-J. Welch's t-statistics and random forest reduced some 510 V-J features to about 12, which were used in a naive Bayes classifier (R e1071). TCRdb reanalyzed the raw reads on its own, using fastp at Q25 for trimming and MiXCR for clone calling, and kept in-frame beta chains. For every CDR3 protein sequence, its rows merge into one entry that carries the most common genes and DNA. The V and J calls come from TCRdb's annotation, not from the publication. The sample contains 90,000 to 120,000 distinct CDR3 sequences, approximately 15% of them found a single time. Around two fifths of the sample is held by the ten biggest clonotypes.

The TCR originated in a woman between 50 and 59 years old with Graves' hyperthyroidism. Sequencing input: blood.

The CDR3 here reads CASSTGTAVSEQFF. The DNA sequence reads TGTGCCAGCAGTACCGGGACAGCCGTCAGTGAGCAGTTCTTC. The chain joins TRBV6-1 to TRBJ2-1, with TRBD1 identical over 7 junction bases. V is trimmed back by 5 bases and J by 9 bases, and the junction contains 10 bases that no gene match accounts for. For CDR1 and CDR2, the germline V gene lists MNHNS and SASEGT. The CDR3 spans 14 residues, from the cysteine through the phenylalanine. The read is trimmed to its CDR3 DNA, 42 bases read in frame from base 1.